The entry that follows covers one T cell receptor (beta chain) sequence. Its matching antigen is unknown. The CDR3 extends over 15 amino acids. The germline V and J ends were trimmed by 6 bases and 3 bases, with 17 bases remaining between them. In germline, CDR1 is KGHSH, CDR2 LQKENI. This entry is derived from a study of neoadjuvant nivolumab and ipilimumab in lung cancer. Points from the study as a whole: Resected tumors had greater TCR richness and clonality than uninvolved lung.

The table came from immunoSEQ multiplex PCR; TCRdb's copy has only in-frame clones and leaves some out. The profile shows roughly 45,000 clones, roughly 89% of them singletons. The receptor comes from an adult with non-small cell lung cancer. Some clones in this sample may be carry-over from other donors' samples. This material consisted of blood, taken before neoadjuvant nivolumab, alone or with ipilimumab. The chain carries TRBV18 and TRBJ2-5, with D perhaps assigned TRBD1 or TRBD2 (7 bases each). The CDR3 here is CASSPRGGIEETQYF. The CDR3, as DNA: TGTGCCAGCTCCCCCAGGGGGGGAATCGAAGAGACCCAGTACTTC.